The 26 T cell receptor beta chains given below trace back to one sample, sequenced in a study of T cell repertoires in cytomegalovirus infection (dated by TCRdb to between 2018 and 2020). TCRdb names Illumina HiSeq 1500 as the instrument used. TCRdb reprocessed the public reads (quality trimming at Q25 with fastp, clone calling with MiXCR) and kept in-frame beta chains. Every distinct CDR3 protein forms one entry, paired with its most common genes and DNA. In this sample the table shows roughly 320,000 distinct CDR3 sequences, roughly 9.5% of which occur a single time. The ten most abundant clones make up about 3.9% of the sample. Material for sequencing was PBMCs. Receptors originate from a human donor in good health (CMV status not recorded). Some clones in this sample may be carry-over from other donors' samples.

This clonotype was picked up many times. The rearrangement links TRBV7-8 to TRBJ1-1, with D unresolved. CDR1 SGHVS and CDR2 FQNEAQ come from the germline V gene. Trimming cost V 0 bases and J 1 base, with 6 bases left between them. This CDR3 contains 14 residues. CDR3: CASSLAVANTEAFF. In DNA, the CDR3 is TGTGCCAGCAGCTTAGCGGTCGCGAACACTGAAGCTTTCTTT.

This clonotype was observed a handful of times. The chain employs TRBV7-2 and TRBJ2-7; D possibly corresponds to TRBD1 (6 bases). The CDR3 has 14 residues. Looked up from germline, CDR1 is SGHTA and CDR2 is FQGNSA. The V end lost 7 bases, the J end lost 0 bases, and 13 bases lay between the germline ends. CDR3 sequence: CASNFDRFSYEQYF. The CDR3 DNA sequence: TGTGCCAGCAACTTCGACAGGTTCTCCTACGAGCAGTACTTC.

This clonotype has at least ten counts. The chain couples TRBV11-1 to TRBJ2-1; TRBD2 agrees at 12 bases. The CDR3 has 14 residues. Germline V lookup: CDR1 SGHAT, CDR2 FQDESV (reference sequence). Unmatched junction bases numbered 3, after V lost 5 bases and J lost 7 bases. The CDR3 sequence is CASSQTSGRNEQFF. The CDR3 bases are TGTGCCAGCAGCCAGACTAGCGGGAGAAATGAGCAGTTCTTC. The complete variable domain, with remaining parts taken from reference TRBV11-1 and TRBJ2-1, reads EAEVAQSPRYKITEKSQAVAFWCDPISGHATLYWYRQILGQGPELLVQFQDESVVDDSQLPKDRFSAERLKGVDSTLKIQPAELGDSAMYLCASSQTSGRNEQFFGPGTRLTVL.

The CDR3 sequence: CSARDWSKGVAYNSPLHF. CDR3 DNA sequence: TGCAGTGCTAGAGATTGGTCCAAGGGGGTCGCCTATAATTCACCCCTCCACTTT. V is TRBV20-1 and J is TRBJ1-6; tentative D call: TRBD1 (6 bases). Germline V CDR1 and CDR2: DFQATT, SNEGSKA (reference sequence). The V gene lost 0 bases and the J gene lost 2 bases, with 17 bases spanning the gap. The length of the CDR3 is 18 residues.

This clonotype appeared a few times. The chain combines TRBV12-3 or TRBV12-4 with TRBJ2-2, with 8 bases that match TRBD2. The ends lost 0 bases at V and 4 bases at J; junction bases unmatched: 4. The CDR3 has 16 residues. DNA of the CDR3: TGTGCCAGCAGTTTAGCGCCGGGGGGGAGCACCGGGGAGCTGTTTTTT. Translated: CASSLAPGGSTGELFF.

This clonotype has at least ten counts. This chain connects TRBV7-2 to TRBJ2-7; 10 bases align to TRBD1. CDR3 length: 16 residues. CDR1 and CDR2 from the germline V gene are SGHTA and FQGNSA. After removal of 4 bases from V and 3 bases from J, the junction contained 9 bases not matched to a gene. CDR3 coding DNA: TGTGCCAGCAGCTCCGGCCGGACAGGGGGTCTCTACGAGCAGTACTTC. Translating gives CASSSGRTGGLYEQYF.

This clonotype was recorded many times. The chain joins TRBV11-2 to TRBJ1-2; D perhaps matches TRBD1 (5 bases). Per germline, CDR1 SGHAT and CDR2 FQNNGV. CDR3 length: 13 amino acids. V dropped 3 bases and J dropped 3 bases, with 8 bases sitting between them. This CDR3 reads CASSLDTDYGYTF. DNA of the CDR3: TGTGCCAGCAGCTTGGACACGGACTATGGCTACACCTTC.

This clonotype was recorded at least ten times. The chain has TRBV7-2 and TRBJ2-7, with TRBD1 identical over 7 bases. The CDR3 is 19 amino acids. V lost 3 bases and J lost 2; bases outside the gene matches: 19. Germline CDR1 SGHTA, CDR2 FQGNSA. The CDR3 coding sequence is TGTGCCAGCAGCTTCCCCCTGGGACAGCAAACAAGCGGTCCCTACGAGCAGTACTTC. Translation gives CASSFPLGQQTSGPYEQYF. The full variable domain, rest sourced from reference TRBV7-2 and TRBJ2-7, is GAGVSQSPSNKVTEKGKDVELRCDPISGHTALYWYRQSLGQGLEFLIYFQGNSAPDKSGLPSDRFSAERTGGSVSTLTIQRTQQEDSAVYLCASSFPLGQQTSGPYEQYFGPGTRLTVT.

The CDR3 DNA sequence: TGTGCCAGCAGCTTATGGGAGGGCGCGGTGAACACTGAAGCTTTCTTT. This codes for CASSLWEGAVNTEAFF. This chain links TRBV7-9 with TRBJ1-1; D not certain. The V gene's germline CDR1 is SEHNR and CDR2 FQNEAQ (reference sequence). The germline V and J ends were trimmed by 2 bases and 0 bases, with 13 bases remaining between them. This CDR3 is 16 amino acids long.

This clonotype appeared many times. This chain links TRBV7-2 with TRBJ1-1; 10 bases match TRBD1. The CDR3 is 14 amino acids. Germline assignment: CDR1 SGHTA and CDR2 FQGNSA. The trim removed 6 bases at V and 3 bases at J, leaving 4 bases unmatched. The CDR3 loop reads CASSPDRGHTEAFF. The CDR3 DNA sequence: TGTGCCAGCAGTCCAGACAGGGGGCACACTGAAGCTTTCTTT.

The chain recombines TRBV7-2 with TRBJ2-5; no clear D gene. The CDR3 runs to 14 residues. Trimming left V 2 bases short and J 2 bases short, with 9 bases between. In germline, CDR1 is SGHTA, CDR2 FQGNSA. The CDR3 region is CASSLLARQETQYF. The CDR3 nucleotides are TGTGCCAGCAGCTTATTGGCGAGGCAAGAGACCCAGTACTTC.

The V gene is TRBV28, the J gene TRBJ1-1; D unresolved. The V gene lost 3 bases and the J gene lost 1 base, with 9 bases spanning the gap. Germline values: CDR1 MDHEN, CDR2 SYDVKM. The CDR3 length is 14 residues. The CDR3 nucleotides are TGTGCCAGCAGTTTGGTGACAAAGAACACTGAAGCTTTCTTT. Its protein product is CASSLVTKNTEAFF.

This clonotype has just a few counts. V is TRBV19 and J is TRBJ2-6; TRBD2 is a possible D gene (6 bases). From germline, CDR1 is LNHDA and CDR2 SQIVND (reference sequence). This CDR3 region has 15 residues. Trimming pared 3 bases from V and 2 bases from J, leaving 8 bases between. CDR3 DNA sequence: TGTGCCAGTAGTATTGCGGGGACTGGGGCCAACGTCCTGACTTTC. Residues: CASSIAGTGANVLTF.

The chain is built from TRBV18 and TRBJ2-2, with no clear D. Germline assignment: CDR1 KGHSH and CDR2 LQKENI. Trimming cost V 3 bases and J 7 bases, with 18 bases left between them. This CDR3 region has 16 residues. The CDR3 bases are TGTGCCAGCTCACCTAACTTGACGCCCCGGAGCGGGGAGCTGTTTTTT. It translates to CASSPNLTPRSGELFF.

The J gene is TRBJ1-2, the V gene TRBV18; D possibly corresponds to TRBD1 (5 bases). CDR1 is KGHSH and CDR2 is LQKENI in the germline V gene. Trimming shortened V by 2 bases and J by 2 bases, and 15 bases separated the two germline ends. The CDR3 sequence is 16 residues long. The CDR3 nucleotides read TGTGCCAGCTCACCATCCACGGGATACAGGAACTATGGCTACACCTTC. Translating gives CASSPSTGYRNYGYTF.

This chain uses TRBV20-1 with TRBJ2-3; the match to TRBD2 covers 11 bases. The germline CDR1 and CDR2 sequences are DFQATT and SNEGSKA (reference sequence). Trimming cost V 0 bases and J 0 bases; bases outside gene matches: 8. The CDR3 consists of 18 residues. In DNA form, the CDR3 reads TGCAGTGCTAGAGATCTACGACTAGCGGGGTCTAGCACAGATACGCAGTATTTT. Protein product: CSARDLRLAGSSTDTQYF.

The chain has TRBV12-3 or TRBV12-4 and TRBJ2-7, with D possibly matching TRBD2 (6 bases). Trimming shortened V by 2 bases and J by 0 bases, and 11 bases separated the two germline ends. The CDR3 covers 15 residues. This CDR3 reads CASSLSGLSSYEQYF. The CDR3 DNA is TGTGCCAGCAGTTTATCGGGACTGAGCTCCTACGAGCAGTACTTC.

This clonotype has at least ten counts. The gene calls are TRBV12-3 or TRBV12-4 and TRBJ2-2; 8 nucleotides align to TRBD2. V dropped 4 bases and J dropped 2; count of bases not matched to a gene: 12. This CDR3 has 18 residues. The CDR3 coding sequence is TGTGCCAGCAGTTCTCTTGGGGGACTAGATTCAAACACCGGGGAGCTGTTTTTT. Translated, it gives CASSSLGGLDSNTGELFF.

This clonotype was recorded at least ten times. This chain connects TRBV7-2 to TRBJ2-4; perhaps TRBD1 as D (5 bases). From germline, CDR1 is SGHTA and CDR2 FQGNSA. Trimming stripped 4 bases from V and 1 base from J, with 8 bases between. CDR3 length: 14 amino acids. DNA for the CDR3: TGTGCCAGCAGCTCTCGACAGGCCAAAAACATTCAGTACTTC. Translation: CASSSRQAKNIQYF.

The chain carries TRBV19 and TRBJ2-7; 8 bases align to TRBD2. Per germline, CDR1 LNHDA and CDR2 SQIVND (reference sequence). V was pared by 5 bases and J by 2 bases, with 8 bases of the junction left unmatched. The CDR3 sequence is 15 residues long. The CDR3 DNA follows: TGTGCCAGTAGTCACGCCGGGACTAGGACCTACGAGCAGTACTTC. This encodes CASSHAGTRTYEQYF.

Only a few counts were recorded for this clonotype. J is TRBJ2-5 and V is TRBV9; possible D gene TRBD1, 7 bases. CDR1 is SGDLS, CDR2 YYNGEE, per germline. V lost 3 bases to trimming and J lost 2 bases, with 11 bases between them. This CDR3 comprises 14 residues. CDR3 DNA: TGTGCCAGCAGCGCGCGGGACAGTCAAGAGACCCAGTACTTC. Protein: CASSARDSQETQYF.

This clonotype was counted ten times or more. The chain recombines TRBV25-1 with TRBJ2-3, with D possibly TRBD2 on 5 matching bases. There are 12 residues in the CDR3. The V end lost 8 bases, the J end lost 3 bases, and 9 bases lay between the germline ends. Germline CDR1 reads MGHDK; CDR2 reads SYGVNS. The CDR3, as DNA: TGTGCCAGCTCGAGGGTTACAGATACGCAGTATTTT. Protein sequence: CASSRVTDTQYF.

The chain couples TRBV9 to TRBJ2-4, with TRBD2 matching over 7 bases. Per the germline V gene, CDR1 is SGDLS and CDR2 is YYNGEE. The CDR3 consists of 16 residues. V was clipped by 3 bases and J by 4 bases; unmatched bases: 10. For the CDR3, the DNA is TGTGCCAGCAGCGAGGGCGGGGGTGGCGGAAAAAACATTCAGTACTTC. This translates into CASSEGGGGGKNIQYF.

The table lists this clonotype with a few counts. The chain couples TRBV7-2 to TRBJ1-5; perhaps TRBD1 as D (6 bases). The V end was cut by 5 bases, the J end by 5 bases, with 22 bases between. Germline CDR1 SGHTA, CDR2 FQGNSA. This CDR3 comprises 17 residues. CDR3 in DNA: TGTGCCAGCAGCGCCGTACCGGGACACGTATTGGATCAGCCCCAGCATTTT. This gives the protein CASSAVPGHVLDQPQHF.

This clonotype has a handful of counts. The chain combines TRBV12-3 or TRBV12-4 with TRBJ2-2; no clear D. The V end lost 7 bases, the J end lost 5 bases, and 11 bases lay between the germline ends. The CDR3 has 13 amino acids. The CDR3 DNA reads TGTGCCAGCACCCCGACCAGTACCGGGGAGCTGTTTTTT. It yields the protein CASTPTSTGELFF.

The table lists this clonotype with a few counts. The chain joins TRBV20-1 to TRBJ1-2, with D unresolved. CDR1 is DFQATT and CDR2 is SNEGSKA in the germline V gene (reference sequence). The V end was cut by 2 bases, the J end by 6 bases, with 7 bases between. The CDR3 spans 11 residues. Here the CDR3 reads CSARLGDGYTF. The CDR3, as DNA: TGCAGTGCTAGATTAGGTGATGGCTACACCTTC.